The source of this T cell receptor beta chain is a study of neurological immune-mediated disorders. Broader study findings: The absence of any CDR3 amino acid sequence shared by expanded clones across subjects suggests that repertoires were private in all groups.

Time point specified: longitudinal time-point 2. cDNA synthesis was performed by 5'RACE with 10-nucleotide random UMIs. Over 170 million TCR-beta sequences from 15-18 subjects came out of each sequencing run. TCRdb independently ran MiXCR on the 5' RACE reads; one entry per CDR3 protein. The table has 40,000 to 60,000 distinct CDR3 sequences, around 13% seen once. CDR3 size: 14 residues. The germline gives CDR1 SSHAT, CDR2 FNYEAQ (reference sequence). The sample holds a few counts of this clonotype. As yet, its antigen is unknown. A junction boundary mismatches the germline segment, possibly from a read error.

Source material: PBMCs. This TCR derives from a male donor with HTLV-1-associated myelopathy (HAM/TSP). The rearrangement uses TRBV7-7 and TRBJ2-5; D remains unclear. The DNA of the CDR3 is TGTGCTAGCAGCTTAACGGCGGCCCAAGAGACCCAGTACTTC. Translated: CASSLTAAQETQYF.